This T cell receptor beta chain comes out of a study of blood T cell repertoires in COVID-19. Study information: Donors in the United States, Italy and Spain gave samples during acute or convalescent COVID-19. Nucleic acid was either cDNA or gDNA, and it came from T cells, B-cell-depleted T cells, or PBMCs.

Losses at the gene ends were 5 bases for V and 2 bases for J; bases not matched to a gene: 6. The germline V gene encodes CDR1 SGHVS and CDR2 FQNEAQ. The CDR3 consists of 15 residues. Original handling: Nucleated cell counts were estimated from reference gene primer amplification. Assay used: immunoSEQ multiplex PCR; TCRdb lists only in-frame clones, some missing. The V and J calls and clone size come from that table; D and trimming were worked out from the DNA. In the table there are about 240,000 clones, around 82% of which are singletons. This clone came up a few times. Specimen: peripheral blood. The clonotype was recovered from a woman in her 70s with acute or convalescent COVID-19. This chain uses TRBV7-8 with TRBJ1-5; 7 positions agree with TRBD1. The CDR3 region has the DNA TGTGCCAGCAGCATTGGGACAGAACGCAATCAGCCCCAGCATTTT. Its translation: CASSIGTERNQPQHF.